The entry below gives a single TCR beta chain sequence along with its context. This record belongs to a study of blood T cell repertoires in COVID-19. The wider study: The analysed material was cDNA or gDNA that came from T cells, B-cell-depleted T cells, or PBMCs.

The V and J ends lost 2 bases and 10 bases, in that order; junction bases with no gene match: 7. The CDR3 extends over 14 amino acids. Germline CDR1 and CDR2: KGHSH and LQKENI. Data came from immunoSEQ multiplex PCR; TCRdb stores just in-frame clones and leaves some out. The sample includes roughly 140,000 clones, approximately 90% of them seen just once. This clonotype was sampled from a woman aged 40 to 55 with acute or convalescent COVID-19. The genes are TRBV18 and TRBJ2-1; TRBD2 aligns across 8 bases. Material: peripheral blood. The CDR3 DNA follows: TGTGCCAGCTCACCAGCTGTTAGCGGGGTAGAGCAGTTCTTC. Translated, it gives CASSPAVSGVEQFF. Based on the CDR3 plus reference TRBV18 and TRBJ2-1, the full variable domain is NAGVMQNPRHLVRRRGQEARLRCSPMKGHSHVYWYRQLPEEGLKFMVYLQKENIIDESGMPKERFSAEFPKEGPSILRIQQVVRGDSAAYFCASSPAVSGVEQFFGPGTRLTVL.